A selection of T cell receptor beta chains follows, all from one sample in a study of long-term antiretroviral therapy in people with HIV. Profiling relied on immunoSEQ multiplex PCR, and the TCRdb table lists in-frame clones only, not all of them. This sample has 30,000 to 40,000 clones, with almost 85% found just once. The starting material was unsorted PBMCs, obtained 0.6 years after starting antiretroviral therapy. These receptors were obtained from a man aged 18 to 29 with HIV. Each CDR3 is given with its conserved first and last residue. The D gene is left open where the match is weak. Some rows mark clone size as missing; the rest say once, few, many or name a class of expanded clone.

V,size,J,D,CDR3,DNA
TRBV7-9,.,TRBJ2-7,TRBD2,CASNGLAGAIGEQYF,TGTGCCAGCAACGGACTAGCGGGAGCCATCGGCGAGCAGTACTTC
TRBV6-5,.,TRBJ2-1,.,CASRSTGSSSFF,TGTGCCAGCAGGTCAACCGGCTCTAGTTCGTTCTTC
TRBV9,.,TRBJ2-3,.,CASSALGGSAWADTQYF,TGTGCCAGCAGCGCCCTGGGGGGTAGTGCGTGGGCAGATACGCAGTATTTT
TRBV29-1,.,TRBJ1-4,TRBD1,CSVTYGQGLMGKLFF,TGCAGCGTCACCTACGGACAGGGCTTGATGGGGAAACTGTTTTTT
TRBV27,.,TRBJ1-5,.,CASSFGRNQPQHF,TGTGCCAGCAGTTTCGGGCGTAATCAGCCCCAGCATTTT
TRBV5-6,.,TRBJ2-7,.,CASSLGQGWYEQYF,TGTGCCAGCAGCTTGGGCCAGGGGTGGTACGAGCAGTACTTC
TRBV7-2,.,TRBJ1-4,TRBD1,CASQRGRTGGVEKLFF,TGTGCCAGCCAACGGGGGAGGACAGGGGGAGTTGAGAAACTGTTTTTT
TRBV28,.,TRBJ2-3,TRBD2,CASSREVLTDTQYF,TGTGCCAGCAGCCGGGAGGTCCTGACAGATACGCAGTATTTT
TRBV9,medium-sized,TRBJ2-6,.,CASRGDGANVLTF,TGTGCCAGCAGGGGAGACGGGGCCAACGTCCTGACTTTC
TRBV27,.,TRBJ2-2,.,CASRAGARGTGELFF,TGTGCCAGCAGAGCCGGGGCCCGCGGAACCGGGGAGCTGTTTTTT
TRBV10-2,.,TRBJ2-7,.,CASSDPRSLLRGSEQYF,TGCGCCAGCAGTGACCCAAGGTCTTTGCTAAGGGGGTCCGAGCAGTACTTC
TRBV7-9,.,TRBJ2-7,TRBD2,CASSLDSGITYEQYF,TGTGCCAGCAGCTTAGACAGCGGGATTACCTACGAGCAGTACTTC
TRBV7-9,.,TRBJ2-2,.,CASSPREGAVPGELFF,TGTGCCAGCAGCCCCCGAGAGGGAGCCGTTCCCGGGGAGCTGTTTTTT
TRBV18,.,TRBJ2-7,.,CASSPSSYEQYF,TGTGCCAGCTCCCCCAGCTCCTACGAGCAGTACTTC
TRBV18,.,TRBJ1-4,.,CASSATVGAPGEKLFF,TGTGCCAGCTCGGCTACGGTAGGCGCGCCGGGTGAAAAACTGTTTTTT
TRBV27,.,TRBJ2-1,TRBD2,CASSAREGWEQFF,TGTGCCAGCAGTGCCCGGGAGGGGTGGGAGCAGTTCTTC
TRBV7-9,.,TRBJ2-5,.,CASSRLALQETQYF,TGTGCCAGCAGCCGTTTAGCGCTCCAAGAGACCCAGTACTTC
TRBV18,.,TRBJ1-1,TRBD1,CASSPDRGSEAFF,TGTGCCAGCTCACCGGACAGGGGTTCTGAAGCTTTCTTT
TRBV9,.,TRBJ2-2,TRBD2,CASSVEASGRTTGELFF,TGTGCCAGCAGCGTAGAGGCAAGCGGGAGAACGACCGGGGAGCTGTTTTTT
TRBV7-9,.,TRBJ1-4,TRBD1,CASSTGTGLRKLFF,TGTGCCAGCAGCACCGGGACAGGGCTCCGAAAACTGTTTTTT
TRBV19,.,TRBJ2-7,TRBD2,CASSRLAGGKTYEQYF,TGTGCCAGTAGTCGACTAGCGGGAGGCAAAACCTACGAGCAGTACTTC
TRBV18,.,TRBJ1-2,TRBD1,CASSPRTGGMGYTF,TGTGCCAGCTCACCTCGGACAGGGGGTATGGGCTACACCTTC
TRBV2,.,TRBJ2-2,TRBD2,CATRGGLKDGELFF,TGTGCCACCCGGGGGGGGCTAAAGGACGGGGAGCTGTTTTTT
TRBV4-1,.,TRBJ2-7,TRBD2,CASSPQVLAGDAPHEQYF,TGCGCCAGCAGCCCTCAAGTGTTAGCGGGGGATGCTCCGCACGAGCAGTACTTC
TRBV6-5,.,TRBJ2-7,TRBD1,CASSYRDRGSHEQYF,TGTGCCAGCAGTTACAGAGACAGGGGGTCTCACGAGCAGTACTTC
TRBV5-1,.,TRBJ2-7,.,CASRAEGSLSYEQYF,TGCGCCAGCAGGGCGGAGGGGTCCCTCTCCTACGAGCAGTACTTC